This record concerns one TCR beta chain sequence. Its antigen is unknown. The sample originates from a study of cytomegalovirus exposure and HLA in healthy donors. Study background: In an earlier analysis, around 120 million unique TCR beta sequences were found from 200 million or so T cells. Whole-study results and caveats: Some highly shared sequence variants likely arose as a pipeline artifact. High sensitivity and specificity were reportedly achieved when the classifier diagnosed cytomegalovirus status.

This cohort consisted of healthy bone marrow donors. The length of the CDR3 is 15 residues. Trimming removed 5 bases from V and 4 bases from J; junction bases left unmatched: 5. CDR1 SEHNR and CDR2 FQNEAQ come from the germline V gene (reference sequence). PCR involved 60 Vbeta and 13 Jbeta primers. Generated by immunoSEQ multiplex PCR, the TCRdb table keeps only in-frame clones and is missing some. The table has roughly 200,000 clones, approximately 80% seen once. The chain joins TRBV7-9 to TRBJ2-7; 13 bases are shared with TRBD2. Material: PBMCs. The sequence derives from a man aged 40-50 years in good health and CMV-seropositive. The CDR3 is CASSLRTSGSYEQYF. The CDR3, as DNA: TGTGCCAGCAGCCTTAGGACTAGCGGGAGTTACGAGCAGTACTTC.